This T cell receptor (beta chain) was sequenced for a study of T cell responses to AZD1222 COVID-19 vaccine. Regarding the study as a whole: Researchers report vaccine-associated CD4 TCRs spanning spike, with dominance at 160-218 and 743-854. It was only a handful of AZD1222 recipients who were seropositive at baseline. Donors skewed white British and female; clonal diversity was possibly underestimated.

Repertoires were generated with immunoSEQ multiplex PCR, while TCRdb's copy carries only in-frame clones and drops some. The sample yields approximately 76,000 clones, 82% seen once. V lost 4 bases and J lost 1; bases outside the gene matches: 7. This CDR3 is 17 amino acids long. Germline values: CDR1 MNHNS, CDR2 SASEGT. As to this clone: Antigen: not known.

Sequenced here: peripheral blood, sampled on day 0 of AZD1222 vaccination. The receptor comes from an adult in good health. The J gene is TRBJ1-5, the V gene TRBV6-1; 10 nucleotides match TRBD1. This CDR3 is CASSVRDRGLSNQPQHF. The CDR3 bases are TGTGCCAGCAGTGTCCGGGACAGGGGTTTAAGCAATCAGCCCCAGCATTTT.